This T cell receptor beta chain was captured in a study of breast tumors, draining lymph nodes, adjacent tissues. General study findings and limits: That most tumor T cells come from lymph nodes remained unproven. Compared with basal-like, luminal-like tumors shared significantly more repertoire with nontumor tissue. Tumor TCR diversity was below lymph nodes but above nontumor tissue. The data were judged consistent with most tumor T cells coming from lymph node and expanding in tumor.

TCRdb called the multiplex PCR reads again in MiXCR, with one record for every CDR3 protein. The sample lists 170,000 or so distinct CDR3 sequences, around a third occurring once. Germline assignment: CDR1 SGHTA and CDR2 FQGNSA. V lost 2 bases to trimming and J lost 3 bases, with 10 bases between them. The length of the CDR3 is 14 residues. Samples came from axillary lymph nodes draining the breast cancer. In its sample, this clonotype was seen a few times. Antigen: not known. This may arise from a read error, as a much more abundant clone is one base away. Since the CDR3 does not end with the conserved phenylalanine or tryptophan, this likely comes from a read error.

The rearrangement joins TRBV7-2 to TRBJ2-5; D gene unclear. The TCR was taken from a female donor with breast cancer. Some clones in this sample may be carry-over from other donors' samples. The sequenced sample consisted of axillary lymph node tissue. The CDR3 region has the DNA TGTGCCAGCAGCTTAAGATTAGTAGAAGAGACCCAGTACCTC. Translating it yields CASSLRLVEETQYL.